This paragraph reports one T cell receptor (beta chain). This entry is derived from a study of OX40 agonist ivuxolimab in advanced cancers. Per germline, CDR1 SEHNR and CDR2 FQNEAQ (reference sequence). Trimming cost V 2 bases and J 4 bases, with 8 bases left between them. The CDR3 loop spans 13 amino acids. This table comes from immunoSEQ multiplex PCR, and its TCRdb copy is limited to in-frame clones, with some not included. The sample lists under 70,000 clones; approximately 84% were seen once. The receptor was derived from an adult with an advanced solid tumor such as melanoma, head and neck, liver or kidney cancer. The input for sequencing was CD4+ or CD8+ T cells sorted from blood, taken in a trial of the OX40 agonist ivuxolimab. This chain links TRBV7-9 with TRBJ2-5; D not resolved. CDR3 DNA sequence: TGTGCCAGCAGCTTAATTTTGGGAGAGACCCAGTACTTC. Translated: CASSLILGETQYF.